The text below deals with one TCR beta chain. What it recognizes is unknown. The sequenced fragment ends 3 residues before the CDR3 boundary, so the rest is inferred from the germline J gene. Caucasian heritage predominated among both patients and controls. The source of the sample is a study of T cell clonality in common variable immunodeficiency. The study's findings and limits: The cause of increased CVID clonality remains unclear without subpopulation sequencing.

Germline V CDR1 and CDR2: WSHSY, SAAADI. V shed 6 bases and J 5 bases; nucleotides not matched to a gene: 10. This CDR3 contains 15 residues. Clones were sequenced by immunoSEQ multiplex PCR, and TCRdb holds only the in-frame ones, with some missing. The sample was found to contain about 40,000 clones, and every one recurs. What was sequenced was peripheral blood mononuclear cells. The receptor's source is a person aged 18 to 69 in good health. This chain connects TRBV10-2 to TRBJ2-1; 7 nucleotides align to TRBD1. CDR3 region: CASRLRDSINNEQFF. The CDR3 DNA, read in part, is TGCGCCAGCAGACTCCGGGACAGTATTAACAATGAG.